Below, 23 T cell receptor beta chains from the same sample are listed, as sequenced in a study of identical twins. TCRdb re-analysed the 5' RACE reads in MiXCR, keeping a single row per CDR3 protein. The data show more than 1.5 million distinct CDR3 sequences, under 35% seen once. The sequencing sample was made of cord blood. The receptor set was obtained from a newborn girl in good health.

CDR3 amino acids: CASSQRPYGTGANVLTF. For the CDR3, the DNA is TGTGCCAGCAGCCAACGACCGTATGGGACGGGGGCCAACGTCCTGACTTTC. The J gene is TRBJ2-6, the V gene TRBV14; D might be TRBD1 or TRBD2, each matching 5 bases. Trimming took off 2 bases at V and 4 bases at J, with 15 bases between the two ends. Germline CDR1 is SGHDN and CDR2 is FVKESK. This CDR3 comprises 17 residues.

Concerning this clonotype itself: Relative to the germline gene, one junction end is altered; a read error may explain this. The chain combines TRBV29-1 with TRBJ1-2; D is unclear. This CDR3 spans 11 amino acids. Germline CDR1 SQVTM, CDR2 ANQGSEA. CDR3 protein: CSVRGGNGNTF. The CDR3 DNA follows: TGCAGCGTACGGGGAGGAAATGGCAACACCTTC.

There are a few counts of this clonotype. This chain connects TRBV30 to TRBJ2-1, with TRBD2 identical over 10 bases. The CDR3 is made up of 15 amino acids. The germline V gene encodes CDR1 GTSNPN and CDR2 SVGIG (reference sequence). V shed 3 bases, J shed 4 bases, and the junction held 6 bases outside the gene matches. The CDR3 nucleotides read TGTGCCTGGAGAGCGCTAGCGGGAGATTACAATGAGCAGTTCTTC. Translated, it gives CAWRALAGDYNEQFF.

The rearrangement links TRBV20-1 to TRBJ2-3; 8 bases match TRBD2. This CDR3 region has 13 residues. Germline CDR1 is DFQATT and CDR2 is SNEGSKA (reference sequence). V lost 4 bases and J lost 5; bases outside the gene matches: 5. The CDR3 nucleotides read TGCAGTGCTAATCGGGGGGGGGAAGATACGCAGTATTTT. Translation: CSANRGGEDTQYF.

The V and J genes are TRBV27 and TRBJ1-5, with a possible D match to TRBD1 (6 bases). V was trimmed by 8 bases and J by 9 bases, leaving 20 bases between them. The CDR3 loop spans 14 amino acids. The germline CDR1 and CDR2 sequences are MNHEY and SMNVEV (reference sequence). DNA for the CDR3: TGTGCCAGCTCGACGACAGGCTTAATATTGCCCCAGCATTTT. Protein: CASSTTGLILPQHF.

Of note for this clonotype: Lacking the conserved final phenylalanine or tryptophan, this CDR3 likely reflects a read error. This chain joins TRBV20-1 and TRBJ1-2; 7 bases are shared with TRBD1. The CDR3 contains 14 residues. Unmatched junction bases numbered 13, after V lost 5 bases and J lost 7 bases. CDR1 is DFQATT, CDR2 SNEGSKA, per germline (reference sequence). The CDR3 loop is CSAGNSGDRGGYTV. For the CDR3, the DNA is TGCAGTGCTGGTAATTCCGGGGACAGAGGTGGCTACACCGTC.

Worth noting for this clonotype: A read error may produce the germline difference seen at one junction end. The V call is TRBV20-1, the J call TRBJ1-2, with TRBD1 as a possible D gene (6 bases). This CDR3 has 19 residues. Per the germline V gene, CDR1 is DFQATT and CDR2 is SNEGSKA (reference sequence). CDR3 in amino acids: CSARVLRPNPGESNDGYTF. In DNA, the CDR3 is TGCAGTGCTAGAGTTTTACGTCCAAACCCAGGGGAATCTAACGATGGCTACACCTTC.

CDR3 sequence: CASSLVLAGGVETQYF. CDR3 bases: TGCGCCAGCAGCTTGGTTCTAGCGGGGGGCGTTGAGACCCAGTACTTC. This chain joins TRBV5-1 and TRBJ2-5; TRBD2 aligns across 11 bases. Germline V gene lookup returns CDR1 SGHRS and CDR2 YFSETQ. This CDR3 has 16 amino acids. V lost 0 bases and J lost 5; bases outside the gene matches: 6.

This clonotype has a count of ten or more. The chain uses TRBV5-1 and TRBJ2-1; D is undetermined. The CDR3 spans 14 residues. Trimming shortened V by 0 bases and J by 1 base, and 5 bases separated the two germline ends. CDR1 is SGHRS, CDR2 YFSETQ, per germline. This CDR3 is CASSLALSYNEQFF. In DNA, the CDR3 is TGCGCCAGCAGCTTGGCCCTTTCCTACAATGAGCAGTTCTTC.

CDR3 in amino acids: CASGSGSGARRNTQYF. The CDR3, as DNA: TGCGCCAGCGGCTCCGGCAGCGGAGCCCGACGGAATACGCAGTATTTT. The chain combines TRBV5-1 with TRBJ2-3; a weak D match, TRBD2 (5 bases). Germline-derived CDR1 and CDR2 are SGHRS and YFSETQ. Trimming took off 7 bases at V and 7 bases at J, with 25 bases between the two ends. The CDR3 is made up of 16 amino acids.

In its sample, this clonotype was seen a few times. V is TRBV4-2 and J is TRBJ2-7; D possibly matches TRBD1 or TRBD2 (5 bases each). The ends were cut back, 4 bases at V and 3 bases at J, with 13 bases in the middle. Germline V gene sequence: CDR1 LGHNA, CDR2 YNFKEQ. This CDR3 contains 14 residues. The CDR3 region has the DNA TGTGCCAGCAGCCGGCCAGGGACCTACTACGAGCAGTACTTC. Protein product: CASSRPGTYYEQYF.

The CDR3 region has the DNA TGTGCCAGCAGCCCGGCCCGGGCTACATACAATGAGCAGTACTTC. It is translated as CASSPARATYNEQYF. The rearrangement joins TRBV28 to TRBJ2-1; no definite D call. The J call is doubtful: the DNA matches TRBJ2-7 better. The CDR3 is 15 amino acids. Germline CDR1 is MDHEN and CDR2 is SYDVKM.

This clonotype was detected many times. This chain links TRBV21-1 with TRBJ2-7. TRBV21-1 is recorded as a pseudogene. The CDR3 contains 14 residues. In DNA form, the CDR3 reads TGTGCCAGCAGCAAAGGATGTTTAGGGTACGAGCAGTACTTC. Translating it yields CASSKGCLGYEQYF.

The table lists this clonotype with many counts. In DNA form, the CDR3 reads TGCGCCAGCAGCCGAGACGAGACCCAGTACTTC. Translating gives CASSRDETQYF. The rearrangement joins TRBV5-1 to TRBJ2-5; D unresolved. CDR1 and CDR2 from the germline V gene are SGHRS and YFSETQ. The CDR3 has 11 amino acids. Trimming shortened V by 4 bases and J by 5 bases, and 6 bases separated the two germline ends. Full variable domain (rest looked up from reference TRBV5-1 and TRBJ2-5): KAGVTQTPRYLIKTRGQQVTLSCSPISGHRSVSWYQQTPGQGLQFLFEYFSETQRNKGNFPGRFSGRQFSNSRSEMNVSTLELGDSALYLCASSRDETQYFGPGTRLLVL.

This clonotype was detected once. CDR3 region: CASSIGGASNEKLFF. The CDR3 region has the DNA TGTGCCAGTAGTATTGGGGGCGCATCTAATGAAAAACTGTTTTTT. The V call is TRBV19, the J call TRBJ1-4; possibly TRBD1 for D (6 bases). This CDR3 comprises 15 residues. Per the germline V gene, CDR1 is LNHDA and CDR2 is SQIVND (reference sequence). The germline V and J ends were trimmed by 3 bases and 3 bases, with 11 bases remaining between them.

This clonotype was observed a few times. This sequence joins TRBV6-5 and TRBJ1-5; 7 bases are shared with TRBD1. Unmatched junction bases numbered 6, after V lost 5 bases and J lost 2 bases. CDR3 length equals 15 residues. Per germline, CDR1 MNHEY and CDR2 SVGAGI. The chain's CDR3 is CASSRGQAGNQPQHF. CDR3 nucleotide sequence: TGTGCCAGCAGTCGAGGACAGGCGGGCAATCAGCCCCAGCATTTT.

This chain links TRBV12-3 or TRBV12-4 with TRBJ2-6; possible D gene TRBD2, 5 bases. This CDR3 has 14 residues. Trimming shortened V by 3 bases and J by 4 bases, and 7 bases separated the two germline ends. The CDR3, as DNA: TGTGCCAGCAGTTTTGCGGGCGGGGCCAACGTCCTGACTTTC. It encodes CASSFAGGANVLTF.

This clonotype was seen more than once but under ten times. The CDR3 spells CSARDPGYGSNQPQHF. CDR3 in DNA: TGCAGTGCTAGAGATCCAGGGTACGGTAGCAATCAGCCCCAGCATTTT. V gene TRBV20-1 combines with J gene TRBJ1-5; tentative D call: TRBD1 (5 bases). Germline V gives CDR1 DFQATT, CDR2 SNEGSKA (reference sequence). V lost 0 bases, J lost 0 bases, and 12 bases lay in between. The length of the CDR3 is 16 residues.

For the CDR3, the DNA is TGTGCCAGCAGCCAGGGACCCTGGGATGAAAAACTGTTTTTT. Translating it yields CASSQGPWDEKLFF. The chain recombines TRBV3-1 with TRBJ1-4; weak D call: TRBD1 (5 bases). Per germline, CDR1 LGHDT and CDR2 YNNKEL (reference sequence). Between the trimmed V and J ends, which lost 3 bases and 6 bases, there was a span of 11 bases. This CDR3 comprises 14 residues.

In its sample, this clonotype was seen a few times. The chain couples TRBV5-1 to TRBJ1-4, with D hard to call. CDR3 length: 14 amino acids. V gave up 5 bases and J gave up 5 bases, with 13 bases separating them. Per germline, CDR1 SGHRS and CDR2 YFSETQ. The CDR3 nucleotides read TGCGCCAGCAGGCACGCAAGCGCCAATGAAAAACTGTTTTTT. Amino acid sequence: CASRHASANEKLFF. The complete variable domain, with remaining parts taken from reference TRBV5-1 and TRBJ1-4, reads KAGVTQTPRYLIKTRGQQVTLSCSPISGHRSVSWYQQTPGQGLQFLFEYFSETQRNKGNFPGRFSGRQFSNSRSEMNVSTLELGDSALYLCASRHASANEKLFFGSGTQLSVL.

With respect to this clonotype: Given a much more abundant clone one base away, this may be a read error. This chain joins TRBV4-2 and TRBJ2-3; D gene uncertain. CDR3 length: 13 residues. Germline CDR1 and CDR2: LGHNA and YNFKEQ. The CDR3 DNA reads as TGTGCCGGCAGCCTCGACCCCGAAGATACGCAGTATTTT. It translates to CAGSLDPEDTQYF.

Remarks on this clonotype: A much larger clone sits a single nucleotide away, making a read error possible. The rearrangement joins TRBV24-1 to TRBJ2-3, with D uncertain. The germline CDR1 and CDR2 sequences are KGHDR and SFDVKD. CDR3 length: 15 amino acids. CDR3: CATSDLRLGSDTQCF. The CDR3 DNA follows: TGTGCCACCAGTGATCTACGATTAGGTTCAGATACGCAGTGTTTT.

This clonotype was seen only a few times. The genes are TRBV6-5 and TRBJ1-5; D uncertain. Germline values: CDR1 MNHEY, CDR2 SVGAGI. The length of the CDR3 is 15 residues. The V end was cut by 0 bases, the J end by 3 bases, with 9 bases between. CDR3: CASSYSRLTNQPQHF. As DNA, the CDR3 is TGTGCCAGCAGTTACTCGCGGCTCACCAATCAGCCCCAGCATTTT.